This TCR beta chain was recorded in a study of blood T cell repertoires in COVID-19. V shed 6 bases and J 4 bases; nucleotides not matched to a gene: 14. The V gene's germline CDR1 is SNHLY and CDR2 FYNNEI. The CDR3 has 17 residues. Participants' own reports of clinical history determined their cohort assignment. Measured with immunoSEQ multiplex PCR; TCRdb has only the in-frame clones, and not every one. The table includes roughly 500,000 clones, around 87% detected once. The rearrangement uses TRBV2 and TRBJ1-3; the match to TRBD1 covers 8 bases. The sequence derives from a woman aged 40 to 49 who had recovered from COVID-19. The material sequenced was PBMCs or T cells enriched from blood (not recorded which). CDR3 region: CASRHGQGLSEGNTIYF. CDR3 DNA: TGTGCCAGCAGACACGGACAGGGCCTTTCGGAGGGAAACACCATATATTTT.